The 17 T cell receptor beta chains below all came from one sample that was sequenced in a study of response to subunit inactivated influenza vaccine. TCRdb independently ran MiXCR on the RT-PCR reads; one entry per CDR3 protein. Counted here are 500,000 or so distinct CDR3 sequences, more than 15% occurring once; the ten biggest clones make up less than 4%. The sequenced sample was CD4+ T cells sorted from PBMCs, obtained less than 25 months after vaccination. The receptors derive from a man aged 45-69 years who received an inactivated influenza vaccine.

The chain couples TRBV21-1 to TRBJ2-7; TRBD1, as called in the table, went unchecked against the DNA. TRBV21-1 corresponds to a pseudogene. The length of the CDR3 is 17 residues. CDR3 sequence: CASSKHIWTGGNYEQYF. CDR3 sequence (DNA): TGTGCCAGCAGCAAACATATCTGGACAGGGGGGAACTACGAGCAGTACTTC.

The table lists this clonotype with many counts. As DNA, the CDR3 is TGTGCCAGCAGCCTCAAGGATGAGCAGTTCTTC. Protein: CASSLKDEQFF. The chain links TRBV3-1 to TRBJ2-1; D gene ambiguous. This CDR3 comprises 11 residues. V gave up 4 bases and J gave up 8 bases, with 6 bases separating them. Germline lookup yields CDR1 LGHDT and CDR2 YNNKEL (reference sequence).

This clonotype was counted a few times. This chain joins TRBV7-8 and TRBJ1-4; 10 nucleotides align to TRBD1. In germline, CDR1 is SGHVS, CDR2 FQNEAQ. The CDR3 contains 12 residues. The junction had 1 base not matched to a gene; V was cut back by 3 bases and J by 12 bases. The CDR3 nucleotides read TGTGCCAGCAGCTTCGGACAGGGGGAACTGTTTTTT. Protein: CASSFGQGELFF.

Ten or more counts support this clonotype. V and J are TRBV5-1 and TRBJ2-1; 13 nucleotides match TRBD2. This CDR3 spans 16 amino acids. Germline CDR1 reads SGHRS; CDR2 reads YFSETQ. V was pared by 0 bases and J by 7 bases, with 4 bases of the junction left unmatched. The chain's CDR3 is CASSLVLAGGRNEQFF. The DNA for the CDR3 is TGCGCCAGCAGCTTGGTACTAGCGGGAGGGAGGAATGAGCAGTTCTTC.

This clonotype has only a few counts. The CDR3 sequence: CASSLDSGGPSYEQYF. CDR3 sequence (DNA): TGTGCCAGCAGCTTAGATAGCGGGGGGCCATCCTACGAGCAGTACTTC. The V call is TRBV7-6, the J call TRBJ2-7, with 10 nucleotides matching TRBD2. The CDR3 length is 16 residues. Germline lookup yields CDR1 SGHVS and CDR2 FNYEAQ. With 1 base clipped from V and 1 base from J, the junction kept 4 bases outside the gene matches.

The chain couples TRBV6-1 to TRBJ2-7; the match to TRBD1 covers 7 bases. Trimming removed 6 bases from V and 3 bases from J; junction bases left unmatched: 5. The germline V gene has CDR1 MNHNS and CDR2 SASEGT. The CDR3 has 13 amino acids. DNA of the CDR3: TGTGCCAGCAGGGACAGGATCCTCTACGAGCAGTACTTC. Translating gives CASRDRILYEQYF.

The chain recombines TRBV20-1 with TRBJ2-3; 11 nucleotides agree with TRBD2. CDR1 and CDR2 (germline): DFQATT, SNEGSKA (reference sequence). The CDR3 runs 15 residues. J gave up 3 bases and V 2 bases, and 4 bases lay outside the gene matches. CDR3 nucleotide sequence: TGCAGTGCTAGAAGGTCTAGCGGGGGGACAGATACGCAGTATTTT. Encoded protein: CSARRSSGGTDTQYF.

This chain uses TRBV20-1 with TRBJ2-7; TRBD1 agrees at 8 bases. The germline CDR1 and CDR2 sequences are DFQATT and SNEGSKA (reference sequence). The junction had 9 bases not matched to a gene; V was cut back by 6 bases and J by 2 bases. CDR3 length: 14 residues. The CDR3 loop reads CSATDREIAYEQYF. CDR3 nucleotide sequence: TGCAGTGCAACGGACAGGGAAATCGCCTACGAGCAGTACTTC.

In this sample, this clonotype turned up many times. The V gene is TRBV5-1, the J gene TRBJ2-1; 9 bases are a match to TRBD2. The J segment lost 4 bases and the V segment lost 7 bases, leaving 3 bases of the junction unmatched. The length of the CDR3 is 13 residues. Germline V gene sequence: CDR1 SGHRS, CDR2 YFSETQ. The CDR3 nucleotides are TGCGCCAGCCGGACTAGCGAATACAATGAGCAGTTCTTC. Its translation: CASRTSEYNEQFF.

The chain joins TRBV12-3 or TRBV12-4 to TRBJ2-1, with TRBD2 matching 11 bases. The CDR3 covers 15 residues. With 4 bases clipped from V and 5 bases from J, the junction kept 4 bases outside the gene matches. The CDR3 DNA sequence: TGTGCCAGCAGTTCGCGACTAGCGGGGAACAATGAGCAGTTCTTC. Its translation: CASSSRLAGNNEQFF.

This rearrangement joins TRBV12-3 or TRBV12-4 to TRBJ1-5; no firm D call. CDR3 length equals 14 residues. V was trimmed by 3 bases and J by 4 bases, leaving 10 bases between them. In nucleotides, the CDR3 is TGTGCCAGCAGTTTCACAGTTGCGAATCAGCCCCAGCATTTT. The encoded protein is CASSFTVANQPQHF.

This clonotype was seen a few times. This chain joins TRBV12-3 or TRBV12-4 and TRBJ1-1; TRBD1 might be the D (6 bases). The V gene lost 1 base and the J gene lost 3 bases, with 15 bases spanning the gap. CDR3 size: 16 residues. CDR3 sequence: CASSLGGRGGDTEAFF. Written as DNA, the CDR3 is TGTGCCAGCAGTTTAGGGGGCAGGGGAGGCGACACTGAAGCTTTCTTT.

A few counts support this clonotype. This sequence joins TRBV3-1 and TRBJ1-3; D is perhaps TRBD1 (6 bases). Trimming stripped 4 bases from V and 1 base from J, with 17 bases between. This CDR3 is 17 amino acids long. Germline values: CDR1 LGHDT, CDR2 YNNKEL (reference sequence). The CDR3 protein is CASSPYGGASSGNTIYF. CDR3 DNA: TGTGCCAGCAGCCCCTACGGGGGGGCGAGTTCTGGAAACACCATATATTTT.

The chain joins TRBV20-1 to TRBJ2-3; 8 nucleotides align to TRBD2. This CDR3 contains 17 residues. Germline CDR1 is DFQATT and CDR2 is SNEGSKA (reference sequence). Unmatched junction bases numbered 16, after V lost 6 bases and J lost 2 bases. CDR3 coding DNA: TGCAGTGCACGGGGATGGCGGGAGGAGGCCCTCACAGATACGCAGTATTTT. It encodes CSARGWREEALTDTQYF.

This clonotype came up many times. The CDR3 DNA follows: TGTGCCACCAACCTGGGACCCAATCAGCCCCAGCATTTT. Its translation: CATNLGPNQPQHF. V and J are TRBV24-1 and TRBJ1-5, with D possibly being TRBD1 (5 bases). Per germline, CDR1 KGHDR and CDR2 SFDVKD. With 8 bases removed from V and 3 bases from J, the gap between germline ends came to 10 bases. This CDR3 has 13 residues.

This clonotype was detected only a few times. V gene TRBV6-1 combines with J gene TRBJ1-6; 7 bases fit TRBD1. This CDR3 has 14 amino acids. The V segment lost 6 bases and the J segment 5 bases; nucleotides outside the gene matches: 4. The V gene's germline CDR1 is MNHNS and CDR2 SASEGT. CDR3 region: CASREGQHNSPLHF. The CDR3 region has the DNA TGTGCCAGCAGAGAGGGACAGCATAATTCACCCCTCCACTTT.

CDR3: CATSSLKTGRRNQPQHF. For the CDR3, the DNA is TGTGCCACCAGCAGCCTAAAGACAGGCCGCAGGAATCAGCCCCAGCATTTT. The chain joins TRBV15 to TRBJ1-5, with D perhaps TRBD1 (6 bases). Trimming removed 3 bases at V and 4 bases at J, with 19 bases between. CDR3 size: 17 residues. The germline gives CDR1 LNHNV, CDR2 YYDKDF (reference sequence).